This is a list of T cell receptor beta chains from one sample in a study of blood T cells in healthy people across ages. TCRdb processed the 5' RACE reads anew with MiXCR; each CDR3 protein has one entry. Of 1.5 million to 2 million distinct CDR3 sequences in the sample, about 28% are singletons; the top ten hold 7% to 9%. Sequenced material: blood. The receptors derive from a woman aged 25 to 39 in good health. Both conserved end residues are part of each CDR3. Fields, in order: V gene, J gene, D gene, clone size, CDR3 DNA, CDR3 protein. A D gene is named only where the DNA matches it firmly. Clone sizes are given selectively: once, few, many, or a class where the clone is expanded.

TRBV15,TRBJ2-1,TRBD2,many,TGTGCCACCAGCAGACGGACAATGACTAGCCACAATGAGCAGTTCTTC,CATSRRTMTSHNEQFF
TRBV12-3/TRBV12-4,TRBJ2-1,-,-,TGTGCCAGCAGTTTCGACGGCCAGGGCCTGCCGTTCTTC,CASSFDGQGLPFF
TRBV20-1,TRBJ1-2,TRBD1,-,TGCAGTGCGACGACCGGACAGGGTTCGGGCTACACCTTC,CSATTGQGSGYTF
TRBV6-2/TRBV6-3,TRBJ2-7,-,once,TGTGCCAGCAGTTACTCGATTCGAGGGGGGTCCGAGCAGTACTTC,CASSYSIRGGSEQYF
TRBV2,TRBJ1-3,-,-,TGTGCCAGCAGGCCAGATCCTGGAAACACCATATATTTT,CASRPDPGNTIYF
TRBV20-1,TRBJ1-1,-,-,TGCAGTGCTAGACGGACCCCTGAAGCTTTCTTT,CSARRTPEAFF
TRBV29-1,TRBJ1-2,-,-,TGCTGCGTCGAACAGGGTCCTGGCTACACCTTC,CCVEQGPGYTF
TRBV6-2/TRBV6-3,TRBJ2-1,TRBD2,-,TGTGCCAGCAGCATTACTAGCGGGACGGATGAGCAGTTCTTC,CASSITSGTDEQFF
TRBV5-1,TRBJ2-4,-,many,TGCGCCAGCAGCCCGGACAACGGGGACATTCAGTACTTC,CASSPDNGDIQYF
TRBV2,TRBJ1-5,-,-,TGTGCCAGCAGTGAAAGGGGACAAAGCAATCAGCCCCAGCATTTT,CASSERGQSNQPQHF
TRBV4-1,TRBJ2-3,TRBD2,once,TGCGCCAGCGGCCAAGTTGGGACTAGCGGGACAGATACGCAGTATTTT,CASGQVGTSGTDTQYF
TRBV20-1,TRBJ2-1,TRBD2,few,TGCAGTGCTACAGCGCGGGAGACCTCCTACAATGAGCAGTTCTTC,CSATARETSYNEQFF
TRBV3-1,TRBJ1-1,TRBD1,-,TGTGCCAGCAGCCAGGTTACAGGGGACACTGAAGCTTTCTTT,CASSQVTGDTEAFF
TRBV19,TRBJ2-7,-,-,TGTGCCAGTAGTTCCAACGGACAGAGCTCCTACGAGCAGTACTTC,CASSSNGQSSYEQYF
TRBV20-1,TRBJ1-2,TRBD1,-,TGCAGTGCTAGGTGGGGGACAGGGCAATATGGCTACACCTTC,CSARWGTGQYGYTF
TRBV4-1,TRBJ2-3,-,many,TGCGCCAGCAGCCAAGGACGGCAGCAGGGGATAACCACAGATACGCAGTATTTT,CASSQGRQQGITTDTQYF
TRBV6-2/TRBV6-3,TRBJ2-1,-,many,TGTGCCAGCACCCAAGGGGGGAATGAGCAGTTCTTC,CASTQGGNEQFF